This TCR beta chain was documented in a study of blood T cells in healthy people across ages. Healthy Caucasian individuals from Russia aged about 6 to 90 were enrolled as donors. V lost 1 base to trimming and J lost 5 bases, with 17 bases between them. CDR3 size: 16 residues. Combining a sample-barcoded 5' primer with a J-beta primer mix, a second PCR ran for roughly 6 to 12 cycles. Paired-end reads containing CDR3 totaled no fewer than 2.5 million for each sample. TCRdb recomputed calls from the 5' RACE reads with MiXCR, one row per CDR3 protein. The table shows roughly 800,000 distinct CDR3 sequences, with 53% occurring only once.

Sequenced sample: blood. The sequence was collected from an elderly man in good health. The chain recombines TRBV12-3 or TRBV12-4 with TRBJ1-1; unclear D gene. The CDR3 loop is CASSLGGRTKVTEAFF. DNA for the CDR3: TGTGCCAGCAGTTTAGGTGGCAGAACCAAGGTGACTGAAGCTTTCTTT.